This record covers a single T cell receptor beta chain. This entry comes from a study of Ad26.COV2.S vaccination and SARS-CoV-2 variants. Treatment: around 19 received Ad26.COV2.S at low or high dose, single or two shots; roughly five received placebo; per-sample allocation not given. Sampling took place 63 days after the first vaccine or placebo injection. Trimming took off 1 base at V and 2 bases at J, with 9 bases between the two ends. CDR1 and CDR2 from the germline V gene are LGHDT and YNNKEL (reference sequence). The CDR3 spans 15 residues. Profiled with immunoSEQ multiplex PCR; TCRdb holds only in-frame clones, not every one. The data contain about 350,000 clones, less than 90% of them singletons.

This TCR derives from a person between 18 and 65 years old who received the Ad26.COV2.S COVID-19 vaccine or a placebo. The chain joins TRBV3-1 (or the pseudogene TRBV3-2) to TRBJ1-3; no clear D gene. The starting material was peripheral blood, obtained in a trial of Ad26.COV2.S vaccine versus placebo. The CDR3 DNA follows: TGTGCCAGCAGCCAAGGCTCTGGGACTGGAAACACCATATATTTT. Its protein product is CASSQGSGTGNTIYF.